One and the same sample provided the 32 T cell receptor beta chains below, sequenced in a study of shared clonotypes between healthy human individuals. Naive CD8 cells, CD45RO-negative and positively selected for CCR7, excluded terminally differentiated effector memory CD45RA+ cells. TCRdb keeps only in-frame clones here, not all; method: immunoSEQ multiplex PCR. The sample contains around 2.1 million clones, around 93% of which appear only once. Sequencing was done on a sample of naive CD8+ T cells from PBMCs. These receptors were taken from a man aged 18 to 29 in good health. Some clones in this sample may be carry-over from other donors' samples.

The rearrangement joins TRBV29-1 to TRBJ1-1; D ambiguous. CDR1 and CDR2 (germline): SQVTM, ANQGSEA. The CDR3 consists of 13 residues. Trimming removed 6 bases at V and 1 base at J, with 12 bases between. CDR3 protein: CSVLEPGNTEAFF. DNA of the CDR3: TGCAGCGTCCTCGAACCGGGGAACACTGAAGCTTTCTTT.

The chain uses TRBV7-3 and TRBJ2-1; TRBD2 agrees at 9 bases. With 3 bases clipped from V and 0 bases from J, the junction kept 9 bases outside the gene matches. The CDR3 has 18 amino acids. Germline V gene sequence: CDR1 SGHTA, CDR2 FQGTGA. CDR3 coding DNA: TGTGCCAGCAGCTTTACAGCGGGAGGTGTTAGCTCCTACAATGAGCAGTTCTTC. This gives the protein CASSFTAGGVSSYNEQFF.

The genes are TRBV5-4 and TRBJ2-1, with 7 positions matching TRBD2. This CDR3 comprises 13 residues. V lost 2 bases and J lost 10; bases outside the gene matches: 6. Germline V lookup: CDR1 SGHNT, CDR2 YYREEE (reference sequence). CDR3 amino acids: CASSFRGSGEQFF. CDR3 bases: TGTGCCAGCAGCTTCCGCGGGAGCGGGGAGCAGTTCTTC. The whole variable domain, filled in from reference TRBV5-4 and TRBJ2-1, reads ETGVTQSPTHLIKTRGQQVTLRCSSQSGHNTVSWYQQALGQGPQFIFQYYREEENGRGNFPPRFSGLQFPNYSSELNVNALELDDSALYLCASSFRGSGEQFFGPGTRLTVL.

The chain couples TRBV10-3 to TRBJ1-2; D might be TRBD1 (6 bases). Germline CDR1 ENHRY, CDR2 SYGVKD. The V gene lost 5 bases and the J gene lost 0 bases, with 16 bases spanning the gap. The CDR3 is 16 amino acids. CDR3 sequence reads: CAISQQGGVPNYGYTF. DNA for the CDR3: TGTGCCATCAGTCAACAGGGAGGAGTGCCTAACTATGGCTACACCTTC.

This rearrangement joins TRBV7-6 to TRBJ2-2, with 12 nucleotides matching TRBD1. With 4 bases clipped from V and 7 bases from J, the junction kept 7 bases outside the gene matches. This CDR3 region has 16 residues. Germline V gene data show CDR1 as SGHVS and CDR2 as FNYEAQ. The CDR3 reads CASSSGTGGSGGELFF. CDR3 sequence (DNA): TGTGCCAGCAGCTCCGGGACAGGGGGCTCCGGCGGGGAGCTGTTTTTT.

The rearrangement uses TRBV10-1 and TRBJ2-2; TRBD2 is a possible D gene (7 bases). Germline loops: CDR1 WNHNN, CDR2 SYGVQD (reference sequence). The CDR3 sequence is 14 residues long. The V end was cut by 1 base, the J end by 6 bases, with 9 bases between. CDR3 protein: CASSEWGGPGELFF. CDR3 sequence (DNA): TGCGCCAGCAGTGAGTGGGGGGGGCCCGGGGAGCTGTTTTTT.

This chain links TRBV18 with TRBJ2-6; 11 bases agree with TRBD1. V shed 2 bases and J 0 bases; nucleotides not matched to a gene: 3. CDR1 is KGHSH and CDR2 is LQKENI in the germline V gene. The CDR3 has 18 residues. In nucleotides, the CDR3 is TGTGCCAGCTCACCAACCGGGACAGGGGGCTCTGGGGCCAACGTCCTGACTTTC. Protein product: CASSPTGTGGSGANVLTF.

J is TRBJ2-3 and V is TRBV28; 12 bases are a match to TRBD2. CDR3 size: 15 residues. V dropped 4 bases and J dropped 7; count of bases not matched to a gene: 6. Germline-derived CDR1 and CDR2 are MDHEN and SYDVKM. CDR3 sequence: CASSSGLAGTNTQYF. The CDR3 region has the DNA TGTGCCAGCAGTTCGGGACTAGCGGGTACAAATACGCAGTATTTT. Combining the CDR3 with reference TRBV28 and TRBJ2-3 gives the whole variable domain DVKVTQSSRYLVKRTGEKVFLECVQDMDHENMFWYRQDPGLGLRLIYFSYDVKMKEKGDIPEGYSVSREKKERFSLILESASTNQTSMYLCASSSGLAGTNTQYFGPGTRLTVL.

This clone was picked up one time. The V call is TRBV11-2, the J call TRBJ2-3, with D uncertain. Germline-derived CDR1 and CDR2 are SGHAT and FQNNGV. V gave up 3 bases and J gave up 3 bases, with 22 bases separating them. The CDR3 has 18 residues. The CDR3 protein is CASSLSLGLGPWTDTQYF. The CDR3 DNA follows: TGTGCCAGCAGCTTGTCCTTGGGCCTTGGGCCTTGGACAGATACGCAGTATTTT.

The gene calls are TRBV4-3 and TRBJ2-7; D unresolved. CDR3 length: 14 residues. V dropped 2 bases and J dropped 3 bases, with 11 bases sitting between them. Germline CDR1 reads LGHNA; CDR2 reads YSLEER. CDR3 nucleotide sequence: TGCGCCAGCAGCCAATGGCGGAGCCGCTACGAGCAGTACTTC. This translates into CASSQWRSRYEQYF.

This clone came up once. This chain links TRBV9 with TRBJ2-5; 8 bases agree with TRBD1. Unmatched junction bases numbered 9, after V lost 4 bases and J lost 4 bases. Per germline, CDR1 SGDLS and CDR2 YYNGEE. The CDR3 has 15 amino acids. The DNA for the CDR3 is TGTGCCAGCAGCCACCAGGGGGCGTTAGGAGAGACCCAGTACTTC. Encoded protein: CASSHQGALGETQYF.

This clone was recorded once. The chain is built from TRBV30 and TRBJ2-7; the D gene is possibly TRBD2 (6 bases). V lost 2 bases to trimming and J lost 7 bases, with 12 bases between them. CDR3 length: 12 residues. The germline CDR1 and CDR2 sequences are GTSNPN and SVGIG (reference sequence). The CDR3 nucleotides read TGTGCCTGGAGTTTCGGAGGGGAAGAGCAGTACTTC. Amino acid sequence: CAWSFGGEEQYF. Complete variable domain (other parts from reference TRBV30 and TRBJ2-7): SQTIHQWPATLVQPVGSPLSLECTVEGTSNPNLYWYRQAAGRGLQLLFYSVGIGQISSEVPQNLSASRPQDRQFILSSKKLLLSDSGFYLCAWSFGGEEQYFGPGTRLTVT.

As to this clone: In the same sample, other DNA sequences code for this CDR3. J is TRBJ1-1 and V is TRBV27, with D unclear. CDR1 and CDR2 from the germline V gene are MNHEY and SMNVEV (reference sequence). V was shortened by 0 bases and J by 2 bases, with 10 bases between the two germline ends. CDR3 length: 15 residues. CDR3 residues: CASSLSVEGNTEAFF. Here the CDR3 DNA reads TGTGCCAGCAGTTTATCTGTCGAGGGAAACACTGAAGCTTTCTTT.

This chain joins TRBV7-9 and TRBJ1-2; 9 bases fit TRBD1. This CDR3 contains 16 residues. The J segment lost 2 bases and the V segment lost 4 bases, leaving 8 bases of the junction unmatched. Germline V CDR1 and CDR2: SEHNR, FQNEAQ (reference sequence). The CDR3 loop is CASSSPPGTGNYGYTF. The CDR3 DNA sequence: TGTGCCAGCAGCTCCCCCCCCGGGACAGGGAACTATGGCTACACCTTC.

The chain carries TRBV9 and TRBJ2-1; tentatively, D is TRBD1 or TRBD2 (5 bases each). This CDR3 is built from 15 residues. V was trimmed by 1 base and J by 4 bases, leaving 12 bases between them. CDR1 is SGDLS, CDR2 YYNGEE, per germline. CDR3 sequence: CASSVFGTRYNEQFF. The CDR3 region has the DNA TGTGCCAGCAGCGTATTCGGGACCCGATACAATGAGCAGTTCTTC.

This clone was detected once. J is TRBJ2-1 and V is TRBV27; tentative D call: TRBD2 (6 bases). The CDR3 is 14 amino acids. Trimming left V 4 bases short and J 9 bases short, with 16 bases between. From germline, CDR1 is MNHEY and CDR2 SMNVEV (reference sequence). This CDR3 is CASSSRGSLGEQFF. CDR3 DNA: TGTGCCAGCAGTTCCCGGGGGTCTCTGGGTGAGCAGTTCTTC.

The chain recombines TRBV27 with TRBJ1-2; D is possibly TRBD1 (5 bases). The CDR3 runs 19 residues. Germline V gene data show CDR1 as MNHEY and CDR2 as SMNVEV (reference sequence). Trimming removed 1 base from V and 1 base from J, with 22 bases in between. The DNA for the CDR3 is TGTGCCAGCAGTTTATTACCCACGTCGAAAGGGGTTTTTAACTATGGCTACACCTTC. Its translation: CASSLLPTSKGVFNYGYTF.

This chain uses TRBV27 with TRBJ2-1; no clear D. Germline V lookup: CDR1 MNHEY, CDR2 SMNVEV (reference sequence). The length of the CDR3 is 12 residues. Deletions cut 3 bases from V and 8 bases from J, with 8 bases between. CDR3 nucleotide sequence: TGTGCCAGCAGTTTGTTAGGGCATGAGCAGTTCTTC. As protein: CASSLLGHEQFF.

The chain carries TRBV6-5 and TRBJ2-1, with no clear D. Trimming shortened V by 7 bases and J by 6 bases, and 13 bases separated the two germline ends. Germline V lookup: CDR1 MNHEY, CDR2 SVGAGI. CDR3 length: 13 amino acids. CDR3 DNA: TGTGCCAGCAAGGAACATTGGGGCAATGAGCAGTTCTTC. It yields the protein CASKEHWGNEQFF.

The chain couples TRBV29-1 to TRBJ2-3; TRBD2 aligns across 7 bases. V trimming: 1 base; J trimming: 2 bases; junction bases outside the gene matches: 6. Germline loops: CDR1 SQVTM, CDR2 ANQGSEA. There are 15 residues in the CDR3. CDR3 nucleotide sequence: TGCAGCGTTGAAGGGGGGGAGGGTTACACAGATACGCAGTATTTT. It codes for CSVEGGEGYTDTQYF.

This chain uses TRBV15 with TRBJ1-4, with D uncertain. This CDR3 is built from 14 residues. CDR1 and CDR2 from the germline V gene are LNHNV and YYDKDF (reference sequence). Trimming left V 2 bases short and J 10 bases short, with 14 bases between. For the CDR3, the DNA is TGTGCCACCAGCAGACCTGTGTCTAGCGGAAAACTGTTTTTT. This translates into CATSRPVSSGKLFF. Looking up the rest from reference TRBV15 and TRBJ1-4 gives the full variable domain: DAMVIQNPRYQVTQFGKPVTLSCSQTLNHNVMYWYQQKSSQAPKLLFHYYDKDFNNEADTPDNFQSRRPNTSFCFLDIRSPGLGDTAMYLCATSRPVSSGKLFFGSGTQLSVL.

The table lists this clone with a count of one. This sequence joins TRBV9 and TRBJ2-7; D is perhaps TRBD1 or TRBD2 (5 bases each). Germline V gene sequence: CDR1 SGDLS, CDR2 YYNGEE. The CDR3 runs to 14 residues. V lost 0 bases and J lost 6, with 13 bases in between. The CDR3 bases are TGTGCCAGCAGCGTAGATGGGACCCCAACCGAGCAGTACTTC. Protein product: CASSVDGTPTEQYF.

The chain couples TRBV2 to TRBJ2-2; D ambiguous. This CDR3 spans 16 amino acids. V was shortened by 5 bases and J by 0 bases, with 13 bases between the two germline ends. CDR1 and CDR2 (germline): SNHLY, FYNNEI. The CDR3 DNA is TGTGCCAGCAGTTCTACACGGAAACCGAACACCGGGGAGCTGTTTTTT. It yields the protein CASSSTRKPNTGELFF.

V gene TRBV2 combines with J gene TRBJ2-5; TRBD1 or TRBD2 may be the D gene (5 bases each). CDR3 size: 13 residues. V was cut by 11 bases and J by 5 bases, with 18 bases left in between. Germline CDR1 is SNHLY and CDR2 is FYNNEI. This CDR3 reads CAGQRGRGETQYF. CDR3 nucleotides: TGTGCCGGCCAGAGGGGTCGCGGGGAGACCCAGTACTTC. The full variable domain, its missing parts supplied by reference TRBV2 and TRBJ2-5, is EPEVTQTPSHQVTQMGQEVILRCVPISNHLYFYWYRQILGQKVEFLVSFYNNEISEKSEIFDDQFSVERPDGSNFTLKIRSTKLEDSAMYFCAGQRGRGETQYFGPGTRLLVL.

This chain connects TRBV5-8 to TRBJ2-7, with D perhaps being TRBD1 or TRBD2 (5 bases each). CDR3 length: 13 residues. The V gene lost 8 bases and the J gene lost 2 bases, with 14 bases spanning the gap. The germline V gene has CDR1 SGHTS and CDR2 YDEGEE. The chain's CDR3 is CASLGDWAYEQYF. The CDR3 nucleotides read TGTGCCAGTTTGGGGGATTGGGCCTACGAGCAGTACTTC.

The genes are TRBV25-1 and TRBJ2-5; no definite D call. The CDR3 is made up of 13 amino acids. In germline, CDR1 is MGHDK, CDR2 SYGVNS. V was clipped by 5 bases and J by 2 bases, with 9 bases between them. In nucleotides, the CDR3 is TGTGCCAGCAGTAGCGCTCGGCAAGAGACCCAGTACTTC. Its translation is CASSSARQETQYF.

Concerning this clone itself: In the same sample, other DNA sequences code for this CDR3. V gene TRBV27 combines with J gene TRBJ2-3; D call uncertain. Trimming shortened V by 6 bases and J by 2 bases, and 6 bases separated the two germline ends. Germline CDR1 MNHEY, CDR2 SMNVEV (reference sequence). The CDR3 contains 12 residues. The CDR3 nucleotides are TGTGCCAGCAGGCTATCCACAGATACGCAGTATTTT. The encoded protein is CASRLSTDTQYF.

The V gene is TRBV9, the J gene TRBJ2-5, with TRBD1 identical over 9 bases. The CDR3 sequence is 17 residues long. Looked up from germline, CDR1 is SGDLS and CDR2 is YYNGEE. V trimming: 4 bases; J trimming: 5 bases; junction bases outside the gene matches: 15. CDR3 nucleotides: TGTGCCAGCAGCCCTTTAACACAGGGGGCGACGCGGGAGACCCAGTACTTC. Protein sequence: CASSPLTQGATRETQYF.

The chain combines TRBV7-8 with TRBJ2-7; a weak D match, TRBD2 (6 bases). The germline V gene encodes CDR1 SGHVS and CDR2 FQNEAQ. V was shortened by 1 base and J by 3 bases, with 13 bases between the two germline ends. CDR3 size: 15 residues. CDR3 residues: CASSLGRGLVYEQYF. The CDR3 region has the DNA TGTGCCAGCAGCTTAGGGAGGGGTTTAGTCTACGAGCAGTACTTC.

This chain uses TRBV29-1 with TRBJ2-7, with a tentative D call TRBD1 (5 bases). V was shortened by 0 bases and J by 2 bases, with 14 bases between the two germline ends. This CDR3 comprises 15 residues. The germline V gene has CDR1 SQVTM and CDR2 ANQGSEA. CDR3 DNA: TGCAGCGTTGAAGATCGTGGCAGGGTCACCTACGAGCAGTACTTC. It encodes CSVEDRGRVTYEQYF.

This rearrangement joins TRBV6-1 to TRBJ2-7; the D gene could be TRBD1 or TRBD2 (7 bases each). Germline V gene sequence: CDR1 MNHNS, CDR2 SASEGT. This CDR3 is 19 amino acids long. V dropped 4 bases and J dropped 1 base, with 26 bases sitting between them. The CDR3 protein is CASSGTGTAGPRTSYEQYF. The CDR3 DNA reads as TGTGCCAGCAGTGGTACCGGGACAGCGGGACCCCGGACTTCCTACGAGCAGTACTTC.

The chain combines TRBV29-1 with TRBJ2-1; D is uncertain. The CDR3 totals 14 residues. V lost 7 bases to trimming and J lost 3 bases, with 16 bases between them. Germline assignment: CDR1 SQVTM and CDR2 ANQGSEA. CDR3 in amino acids: CSASVGGDYNEQFF. The CDR3, as DNA: TGCAGCGCCTCCGTCGGCGGTGACTACAATGAGCAGTTCTTC.